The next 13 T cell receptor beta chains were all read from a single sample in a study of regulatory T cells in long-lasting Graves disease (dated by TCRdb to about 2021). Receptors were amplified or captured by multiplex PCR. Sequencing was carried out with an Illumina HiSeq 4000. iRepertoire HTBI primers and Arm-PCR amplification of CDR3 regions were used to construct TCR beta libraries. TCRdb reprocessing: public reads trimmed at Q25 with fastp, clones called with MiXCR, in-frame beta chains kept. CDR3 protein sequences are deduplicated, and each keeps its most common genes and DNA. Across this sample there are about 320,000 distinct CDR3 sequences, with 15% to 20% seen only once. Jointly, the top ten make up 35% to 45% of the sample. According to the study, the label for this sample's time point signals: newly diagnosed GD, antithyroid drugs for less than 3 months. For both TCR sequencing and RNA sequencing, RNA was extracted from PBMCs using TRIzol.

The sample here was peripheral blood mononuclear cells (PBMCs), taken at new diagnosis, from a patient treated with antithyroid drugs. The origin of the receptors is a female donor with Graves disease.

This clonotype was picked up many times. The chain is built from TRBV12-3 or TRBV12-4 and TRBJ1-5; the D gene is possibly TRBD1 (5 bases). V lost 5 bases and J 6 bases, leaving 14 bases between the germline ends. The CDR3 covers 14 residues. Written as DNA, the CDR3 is TGTGCCAGCAGTGAGCAGGGAAGAATTCAGCCCCAGCATTTT. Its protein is CASSEQGRIQPQHF.

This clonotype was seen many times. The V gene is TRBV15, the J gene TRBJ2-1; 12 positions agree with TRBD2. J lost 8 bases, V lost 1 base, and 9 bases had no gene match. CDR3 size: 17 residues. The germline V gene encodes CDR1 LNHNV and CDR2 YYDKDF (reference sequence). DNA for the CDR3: TGTGCCACCAGCAGAGGCCTGACTAGCGGGAGTAAGGATGAGCAGTTCTTC. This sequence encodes CATSRGLTSGSKDEQFF.

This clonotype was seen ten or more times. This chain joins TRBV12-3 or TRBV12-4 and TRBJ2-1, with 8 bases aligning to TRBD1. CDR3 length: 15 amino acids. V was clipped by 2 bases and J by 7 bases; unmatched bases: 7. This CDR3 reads CASSLRRTGRNEQFF. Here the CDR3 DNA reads TGTGCCAGCAGTTTAAGGAGGACAGGGAGGAATGAGCAGTTCTTC.

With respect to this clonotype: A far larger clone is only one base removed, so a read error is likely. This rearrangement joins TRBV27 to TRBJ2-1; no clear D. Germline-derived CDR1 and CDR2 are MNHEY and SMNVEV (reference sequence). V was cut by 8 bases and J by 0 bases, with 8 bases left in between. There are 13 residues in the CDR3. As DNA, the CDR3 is TGTGCCAGCGGGAAAAGCTCCTACAATGAGCAGTTCTTC. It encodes CASGKSSYNEQFF.

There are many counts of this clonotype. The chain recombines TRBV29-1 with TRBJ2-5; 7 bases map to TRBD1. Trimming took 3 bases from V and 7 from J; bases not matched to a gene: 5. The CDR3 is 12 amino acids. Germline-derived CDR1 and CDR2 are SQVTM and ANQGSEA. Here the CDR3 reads CSVDRAGGTQYF. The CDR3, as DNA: TGCAGCGTTGATCGCGCAGGGGGGACCCAGTACTTC.

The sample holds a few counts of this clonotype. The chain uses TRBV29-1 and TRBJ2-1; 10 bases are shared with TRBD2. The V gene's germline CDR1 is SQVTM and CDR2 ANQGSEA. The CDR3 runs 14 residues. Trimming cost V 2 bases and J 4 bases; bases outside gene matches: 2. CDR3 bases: TGCAGCGTTGAAAGGACTAGCGGTTACAATGAGCAGTTCTTC. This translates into CSVERTSGYNEQFF.

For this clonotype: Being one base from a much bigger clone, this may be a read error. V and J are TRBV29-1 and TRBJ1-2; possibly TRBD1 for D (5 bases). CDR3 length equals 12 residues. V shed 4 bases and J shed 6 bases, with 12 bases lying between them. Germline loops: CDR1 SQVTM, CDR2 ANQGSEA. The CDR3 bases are TGCAGCGTTGGAGACAGATCACATGGCTACACCTTC. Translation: CSVGDRSHGYTF.

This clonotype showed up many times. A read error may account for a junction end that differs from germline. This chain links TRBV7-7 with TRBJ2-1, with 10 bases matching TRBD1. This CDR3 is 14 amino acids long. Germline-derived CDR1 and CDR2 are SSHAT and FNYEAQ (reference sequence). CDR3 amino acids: CASSPGQGLHEQFF. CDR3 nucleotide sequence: TGTGCTAGCAGCCCGGGACAGGGGTTGCATGAGCAGTTCTTC.

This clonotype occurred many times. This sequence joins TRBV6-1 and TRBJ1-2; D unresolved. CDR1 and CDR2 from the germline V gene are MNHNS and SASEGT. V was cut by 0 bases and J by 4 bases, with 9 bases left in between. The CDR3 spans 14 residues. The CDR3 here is CASSEAWLPYGYTF. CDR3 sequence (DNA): TGTGCCAGCAGTGAAGCGTGGTTGCCCTATGGCTACACCTTC.

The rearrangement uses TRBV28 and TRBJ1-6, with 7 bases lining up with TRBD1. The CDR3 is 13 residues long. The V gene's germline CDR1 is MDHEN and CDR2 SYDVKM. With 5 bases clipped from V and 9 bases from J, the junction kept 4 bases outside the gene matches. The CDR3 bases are TGTGCCAGCAGTCCCGGGACAGTTTCACCCCTCCACTTT. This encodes CASSPGTVSPLHF.

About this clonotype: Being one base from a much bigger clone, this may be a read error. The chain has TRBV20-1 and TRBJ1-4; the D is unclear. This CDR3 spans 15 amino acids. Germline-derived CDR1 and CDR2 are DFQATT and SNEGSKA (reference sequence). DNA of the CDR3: TGCAGTGCTAGAGCGTTAGAGGGTGCGAGTGAAAGACTGTTTTTT. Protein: CSARALEGASERLFF.

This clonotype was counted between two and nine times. CDR3 protein: CASNPTGEAYEQYF. The CDR3 DNA is TGTGCCAGCAACCCTACAGGGGAGGCATACGAGCAGTACTTC. The chain carries TRBV6-2 or TRBV6-3 and TRBJ2-7, with D perhaps TRBD1 (7 bases). The CDR3 contains 14 residues. The germline V and J ends were trimmed by 7 bases and 4 bases, with 17 bases remaining between them. The germline V gene encodes CDR1 MNHEY and CDR2 SVGEGT.

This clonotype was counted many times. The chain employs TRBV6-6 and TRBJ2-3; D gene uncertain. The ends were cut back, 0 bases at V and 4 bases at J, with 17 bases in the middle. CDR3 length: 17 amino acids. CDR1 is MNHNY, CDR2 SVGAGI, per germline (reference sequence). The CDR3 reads CASSYSTRPLDSDTQYF. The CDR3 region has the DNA TGTGCCAGCAGTTACTCGACGCGCCCCCTTGACTCAGATACGCAGTATTTT.